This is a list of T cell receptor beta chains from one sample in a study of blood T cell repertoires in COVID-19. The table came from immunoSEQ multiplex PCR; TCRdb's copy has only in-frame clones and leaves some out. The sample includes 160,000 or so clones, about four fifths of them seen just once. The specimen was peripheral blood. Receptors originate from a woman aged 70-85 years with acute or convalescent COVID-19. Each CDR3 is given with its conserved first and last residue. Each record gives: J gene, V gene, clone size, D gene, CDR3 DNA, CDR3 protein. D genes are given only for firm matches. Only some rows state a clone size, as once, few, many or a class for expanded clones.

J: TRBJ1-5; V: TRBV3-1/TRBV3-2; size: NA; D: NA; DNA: TGTGCCAGCAGCCAAGTTACAGGCGACAATCAGCCCCAGCATTTT; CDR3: CASSQVTGDNQPQHF
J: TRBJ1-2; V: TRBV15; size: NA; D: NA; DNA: TGTGCCACCAGCAGAGATACAGCCAGCTATGGCTACACCTTC; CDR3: CATSRDTASYGYTF
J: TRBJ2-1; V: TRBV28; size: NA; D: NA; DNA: TGTGCCAGCGGCCTTAATGAGCAGTTCTTC; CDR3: CASGLNEQFF
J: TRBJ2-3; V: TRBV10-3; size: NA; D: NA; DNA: TGTGCCATCAGTGAGACGGACACCGTCACAGATACGCAGTATTTT; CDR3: CAISETDTVTDTQYF
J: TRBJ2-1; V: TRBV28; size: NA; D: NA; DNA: TGTGCCAGTCGAGCGGAGATAAACAATGAGCAGTTCTTC; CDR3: CASRAEINNEQFF
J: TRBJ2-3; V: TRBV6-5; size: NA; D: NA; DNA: TGTGCCAGCCTCCGTGAGGGCCCAGATACGCAGTATTTT; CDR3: CASLREGPDTQYF
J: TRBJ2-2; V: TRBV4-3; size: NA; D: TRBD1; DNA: TGCGCCAGCAGCAAGGACAGGGGTCCTGAAGAGCTGTTTTTT; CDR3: CASSKDRGPEELFF
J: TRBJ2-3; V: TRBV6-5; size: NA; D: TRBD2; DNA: TGTGCCAGCAGCACTAGCGGGGGGGCGGTAGATACGCAGTATTTT; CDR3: CASSTSGGAVDTQYF
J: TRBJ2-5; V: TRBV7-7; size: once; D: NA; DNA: TGTGCCAGCAAACTTAGAATAGATCGGAGGGGATCGGGTGAGACCCAGTACTTC; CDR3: CASKLRIDRRGSGETQYF
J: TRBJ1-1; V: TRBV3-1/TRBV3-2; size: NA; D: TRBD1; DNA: TGTGCCAGCAGCCAAGATGGATCGTGGACAGGAGAAGCTTTCTTT; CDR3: CASSQDGSWTGEAFF